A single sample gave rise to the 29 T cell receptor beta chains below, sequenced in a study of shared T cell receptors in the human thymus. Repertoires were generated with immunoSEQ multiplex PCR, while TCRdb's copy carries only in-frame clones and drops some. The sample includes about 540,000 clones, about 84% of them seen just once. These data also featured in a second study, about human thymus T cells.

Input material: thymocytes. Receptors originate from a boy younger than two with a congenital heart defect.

As DNA, the CDR3 is TGTGCTAGTGGTTTGGTACCAGCGGGAGGGCCAATAGCTGAGCAGTTCTTC. Translation: CASGLVPAGGPIAEQFF. The V gene is TRBV12-5, the J gene TRBJ2-1; 10 bases fit TRBD2. Germline V CDR1 and CDR2: LGHNT, FRNRAP. This CDR3 contains 17 residues. The junction had 11 bases not matched to a gene; V was cut back by 0 bases and J by 9 bases.

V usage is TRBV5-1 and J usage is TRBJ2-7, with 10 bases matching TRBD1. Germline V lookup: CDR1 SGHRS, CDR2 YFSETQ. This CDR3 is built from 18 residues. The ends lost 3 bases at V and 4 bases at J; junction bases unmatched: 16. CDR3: CASSSGPHSGQGSYEQYF. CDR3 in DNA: TGCGCCAGCAGCTCAGGCCCCCACTCGGGACAGGGGAGTTACGAGCAGTACTTC.

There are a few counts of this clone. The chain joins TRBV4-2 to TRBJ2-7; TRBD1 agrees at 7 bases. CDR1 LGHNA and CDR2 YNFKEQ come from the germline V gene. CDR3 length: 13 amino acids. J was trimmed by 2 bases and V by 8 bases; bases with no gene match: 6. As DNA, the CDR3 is TGTGCCAGCGGCAGACAGGGAGCCTACGAGCAGTACTTC. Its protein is CASGRQGAYEQYF.

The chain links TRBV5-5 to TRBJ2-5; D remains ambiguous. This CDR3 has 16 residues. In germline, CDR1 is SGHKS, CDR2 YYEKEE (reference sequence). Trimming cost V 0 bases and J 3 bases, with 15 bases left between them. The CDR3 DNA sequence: TGTGCCAGCAGCTTGGAGGTCGGAGCCTTCGAAGAGACCCAGTACTTC. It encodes CASSLEVGAFEETQYF.

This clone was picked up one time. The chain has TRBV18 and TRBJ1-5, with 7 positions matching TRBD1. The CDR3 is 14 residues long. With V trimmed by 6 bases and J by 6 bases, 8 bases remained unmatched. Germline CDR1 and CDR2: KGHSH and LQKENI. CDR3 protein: CASSPTTGRQPQHF. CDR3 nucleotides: TGTGCCAGCTCGCCAACGACAGGGCGTCAGCCCCAGCATTTT.

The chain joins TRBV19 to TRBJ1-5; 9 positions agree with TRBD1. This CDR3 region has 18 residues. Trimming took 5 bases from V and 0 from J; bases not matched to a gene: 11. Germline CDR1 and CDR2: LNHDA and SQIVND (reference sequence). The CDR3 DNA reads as TGTGCCAGTAGTCTACAGGACAGGGGCTTTCATAGCAATCAGCCCCAGCATTTT. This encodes CASSLQDRGFHSNQPQHF.

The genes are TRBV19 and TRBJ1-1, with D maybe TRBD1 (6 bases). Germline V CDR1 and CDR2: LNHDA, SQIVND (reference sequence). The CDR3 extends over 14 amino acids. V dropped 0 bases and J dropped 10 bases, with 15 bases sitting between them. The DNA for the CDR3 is TGTGCCAGTAGTATAGATCCCAGGGGAGTCCTAGCTTTCTTT. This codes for CASSIDPRGVLAFF.

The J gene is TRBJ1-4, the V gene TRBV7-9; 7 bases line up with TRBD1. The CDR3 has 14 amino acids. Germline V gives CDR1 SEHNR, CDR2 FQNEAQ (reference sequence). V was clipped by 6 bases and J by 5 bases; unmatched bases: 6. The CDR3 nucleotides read TGTGCCAGCAGTATGGGACAGCAAAATGAAAAACTGTTTTTT. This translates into CASSMGQQNEKLFF.

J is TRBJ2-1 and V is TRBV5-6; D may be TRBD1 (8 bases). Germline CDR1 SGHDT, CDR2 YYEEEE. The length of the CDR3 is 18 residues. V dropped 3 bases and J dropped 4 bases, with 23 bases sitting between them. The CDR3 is CASSSPRLQGEGYNEQFF. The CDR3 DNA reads TGTGCCAGCAGCTCCCCAAGGCTACAGGGGGAGGGTTACAATGAGCAGTTCTTC.

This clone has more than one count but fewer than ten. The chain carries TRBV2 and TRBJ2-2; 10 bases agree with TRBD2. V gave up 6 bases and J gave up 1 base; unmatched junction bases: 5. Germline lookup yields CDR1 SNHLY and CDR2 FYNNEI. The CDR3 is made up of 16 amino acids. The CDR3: CASRGIAGGNTGELFF. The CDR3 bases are TGTGCCAGCAGGGGGATAGCGGGAGGGAACACCGGGGAGCTGTTTTTT.

In DNA, the CDR3 is TGTGCCAGCAGCTACAGTAGCGGGAGAAACTACGAGCAGTACTTC. Translation: CASSYSSGRNYEQYF. The chain carries TRBV14 and TRBJ2-7, with 9 bases lining up with TRBD2. This CDR3 comprises 15 residues. Per the germline V gene, CDR1 is SGHDN and CDR2 is FVKESK. Germline trimming cut 5 bases from V and 3 bases from J; bases unmatched to any gene: 8.

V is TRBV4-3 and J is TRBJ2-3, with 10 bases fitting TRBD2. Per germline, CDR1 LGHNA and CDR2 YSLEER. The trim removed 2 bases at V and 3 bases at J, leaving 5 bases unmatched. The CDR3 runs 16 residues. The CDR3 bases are TGCGCCAGCAGCCAATGTCCAGCGGGAGGGACAGATACGCAGTATTTT. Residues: CASSQCPAGGTDTQYF.

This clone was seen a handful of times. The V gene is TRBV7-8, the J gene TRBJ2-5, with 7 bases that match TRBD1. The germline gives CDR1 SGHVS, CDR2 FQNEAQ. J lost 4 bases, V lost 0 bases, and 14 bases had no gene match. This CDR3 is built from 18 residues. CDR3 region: CASSLARVHRGWRETQYF. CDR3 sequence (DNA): TGTGCCAGCAGCTTAGCGCGGGTTCACAGGGGATGGAGAGAGACCCAGTACTTC.

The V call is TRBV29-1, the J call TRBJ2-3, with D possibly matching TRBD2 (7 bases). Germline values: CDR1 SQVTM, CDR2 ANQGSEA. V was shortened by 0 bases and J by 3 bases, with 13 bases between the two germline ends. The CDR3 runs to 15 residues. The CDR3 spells CSVEDFGGPTDTQYF. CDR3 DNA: TGCAGCGTTGAAGATTTCGGGGGGCCGACAGATACGCAGTATTTT.

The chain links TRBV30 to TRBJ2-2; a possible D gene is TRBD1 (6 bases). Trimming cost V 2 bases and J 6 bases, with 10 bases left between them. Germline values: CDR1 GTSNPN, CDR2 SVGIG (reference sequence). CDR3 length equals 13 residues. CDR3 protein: CAWSLGGPGELFF. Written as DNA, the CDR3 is TGTGCCTGGAGTTTAGGGGGACCCGGGGAGCTGTTTTTT.

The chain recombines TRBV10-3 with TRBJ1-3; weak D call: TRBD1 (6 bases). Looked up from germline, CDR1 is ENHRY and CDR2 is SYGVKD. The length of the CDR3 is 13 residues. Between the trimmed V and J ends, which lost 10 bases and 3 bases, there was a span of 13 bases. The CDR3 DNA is TGTGCCACCACGGGGGGCGGTGGAAACACCATATATTTT. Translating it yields CATTGGGGNTIYF.

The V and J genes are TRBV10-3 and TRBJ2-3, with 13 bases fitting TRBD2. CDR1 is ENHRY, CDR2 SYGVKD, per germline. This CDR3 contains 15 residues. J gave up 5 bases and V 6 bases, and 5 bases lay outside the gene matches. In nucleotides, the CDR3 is TGTGCCATCAGCGTCGGACTAGCGGGAGTAGATACGCAGTATTTT. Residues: CAISVGLAGVDTQYF.

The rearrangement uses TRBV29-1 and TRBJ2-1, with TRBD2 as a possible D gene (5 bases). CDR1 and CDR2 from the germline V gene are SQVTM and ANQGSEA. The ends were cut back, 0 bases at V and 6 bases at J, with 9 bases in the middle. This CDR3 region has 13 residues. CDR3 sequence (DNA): TGCAGCGTTGAAGATCTTCGGGGCAATGAGCAGTTCTTC. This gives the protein CSVEDLRGNEQFF.

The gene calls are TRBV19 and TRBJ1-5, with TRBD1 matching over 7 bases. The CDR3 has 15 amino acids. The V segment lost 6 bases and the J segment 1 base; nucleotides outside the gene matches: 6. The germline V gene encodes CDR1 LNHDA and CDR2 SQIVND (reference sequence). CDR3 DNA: TGTGCCAGTAGCCCCAAGACAGGGAGCAATCAGCCCCAGCATTTT. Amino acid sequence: CASSPKTGSNQPQHF.

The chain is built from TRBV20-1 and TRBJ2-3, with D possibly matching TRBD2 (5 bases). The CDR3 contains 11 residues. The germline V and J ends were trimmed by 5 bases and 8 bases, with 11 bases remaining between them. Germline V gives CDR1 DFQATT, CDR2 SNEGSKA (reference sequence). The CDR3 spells CSALARGTQYF. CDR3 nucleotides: TGCAGTGCTCTCGCCCGGGGTACGCAGTATTTT.

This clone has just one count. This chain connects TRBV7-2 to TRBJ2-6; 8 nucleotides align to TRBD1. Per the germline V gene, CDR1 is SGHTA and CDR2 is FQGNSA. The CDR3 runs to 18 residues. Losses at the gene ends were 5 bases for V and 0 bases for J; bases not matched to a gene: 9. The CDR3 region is CASSPRDRSLSGANVLTF. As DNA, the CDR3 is TGTGCCAGCAGCCCTAGGGACAGGTCACTCTCTGGGGCCAACGTCCTGACTTTC.

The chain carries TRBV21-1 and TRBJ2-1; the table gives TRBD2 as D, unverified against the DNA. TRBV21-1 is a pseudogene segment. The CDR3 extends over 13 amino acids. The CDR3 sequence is CASGAGNYNEQFF. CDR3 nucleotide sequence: TGTGCCAGCGGGGCGGGAAACTACAATGAGCAGTTCTTC.

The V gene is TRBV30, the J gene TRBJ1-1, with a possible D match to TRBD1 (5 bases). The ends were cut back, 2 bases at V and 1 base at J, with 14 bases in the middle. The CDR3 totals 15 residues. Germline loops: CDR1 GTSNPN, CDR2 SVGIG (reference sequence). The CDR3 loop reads CAWSPQGPGNTEAFF. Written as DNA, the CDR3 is TGTGCCTGGAGTCCCCAGGGTCCGGGGAACACTGAAGCTTTCTTT. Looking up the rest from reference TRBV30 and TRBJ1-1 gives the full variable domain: SQTIHQWPATLVQPVGSPLSLECTVEGTSNPNLYWYRQAAGRGLQLLFYSVGIGQISSEVPQNLSASRPQDRQFILSSKKLLLSDSGFYLCAWSPQGPGNTEAFFGQGTRLTVV.

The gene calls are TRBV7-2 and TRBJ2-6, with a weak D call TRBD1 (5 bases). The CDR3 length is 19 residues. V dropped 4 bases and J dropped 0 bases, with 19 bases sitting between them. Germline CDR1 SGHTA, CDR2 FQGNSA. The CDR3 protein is CASSSFMGRSASGANVLTF. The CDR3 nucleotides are TGTGCCAGCAGCTCCTTCATGGGGCGGTCCGCCTCTGGGGCCAACGTCCTGACTTTC.

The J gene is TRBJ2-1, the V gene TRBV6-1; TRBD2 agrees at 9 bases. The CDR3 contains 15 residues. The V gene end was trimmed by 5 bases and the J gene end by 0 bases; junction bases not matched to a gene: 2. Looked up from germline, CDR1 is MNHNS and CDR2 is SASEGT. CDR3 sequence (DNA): TGTGCCAGCAGTCTTAGCGGGAGCTCCTACAATGAGCAGTTCTTC. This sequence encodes CASSLSGSSYNEQFF.

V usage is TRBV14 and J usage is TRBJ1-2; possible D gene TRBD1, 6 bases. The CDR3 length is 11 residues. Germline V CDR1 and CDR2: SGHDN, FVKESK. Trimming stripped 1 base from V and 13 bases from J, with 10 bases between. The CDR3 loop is CASSQGTDPTF. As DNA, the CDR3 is TGTGCCAGCAGCCAAGGGACAGATCCCACCTTC.

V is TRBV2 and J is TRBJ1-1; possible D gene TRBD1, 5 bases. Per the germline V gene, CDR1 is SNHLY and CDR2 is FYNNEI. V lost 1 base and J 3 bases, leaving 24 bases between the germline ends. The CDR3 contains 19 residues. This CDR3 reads CASSEVGAGTPGEYTEAFF. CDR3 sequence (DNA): TGTGCCAGCAGTGAAGTAGGGGCGGGGACCCCAGGTGAGTACACTGAAGCTTTCTTT.

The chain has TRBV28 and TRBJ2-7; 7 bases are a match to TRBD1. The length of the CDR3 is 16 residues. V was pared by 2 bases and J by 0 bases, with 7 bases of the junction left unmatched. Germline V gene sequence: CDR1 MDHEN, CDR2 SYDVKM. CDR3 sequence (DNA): TGTGCCAGCAGTTTAGAAGGGGGCCCCTACTCCTACGAGCAGTACTTC. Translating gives CASSLEGGPYSYEQYF.

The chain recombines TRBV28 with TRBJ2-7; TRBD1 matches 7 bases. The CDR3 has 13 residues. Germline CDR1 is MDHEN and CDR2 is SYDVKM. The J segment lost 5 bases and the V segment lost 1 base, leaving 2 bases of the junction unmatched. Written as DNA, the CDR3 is TGTGCCAGCAGTTTATCAGGGGGTGACGAGCAGTACTTC. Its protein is CASSLSGGDEQYF.